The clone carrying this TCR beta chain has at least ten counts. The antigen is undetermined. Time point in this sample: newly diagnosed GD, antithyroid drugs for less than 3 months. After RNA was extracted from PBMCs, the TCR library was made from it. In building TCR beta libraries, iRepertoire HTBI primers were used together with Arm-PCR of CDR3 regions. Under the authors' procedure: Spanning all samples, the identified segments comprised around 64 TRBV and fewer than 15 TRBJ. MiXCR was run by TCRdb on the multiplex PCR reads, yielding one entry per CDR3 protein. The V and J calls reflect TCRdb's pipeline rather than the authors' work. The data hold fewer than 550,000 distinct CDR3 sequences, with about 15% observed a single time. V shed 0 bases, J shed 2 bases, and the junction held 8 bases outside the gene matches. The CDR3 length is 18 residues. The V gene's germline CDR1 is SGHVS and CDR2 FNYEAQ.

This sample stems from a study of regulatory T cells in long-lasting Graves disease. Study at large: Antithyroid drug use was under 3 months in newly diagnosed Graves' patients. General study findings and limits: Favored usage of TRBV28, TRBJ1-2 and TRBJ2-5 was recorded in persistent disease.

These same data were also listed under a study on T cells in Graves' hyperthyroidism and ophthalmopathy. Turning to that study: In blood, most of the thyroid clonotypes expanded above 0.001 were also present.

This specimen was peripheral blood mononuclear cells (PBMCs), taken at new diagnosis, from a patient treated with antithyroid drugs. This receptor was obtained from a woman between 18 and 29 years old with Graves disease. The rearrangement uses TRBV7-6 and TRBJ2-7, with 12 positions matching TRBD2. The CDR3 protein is CASSLAYQLAGGAYEQYF. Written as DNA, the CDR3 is TGTGCCAGCAGCTTAGCGTACCAGCTAGCGGGAGGGGCCTACGAGCAGTACTTC.